The rows below give T cell receptor beta chains drawn from one sample of a study of blood T cell repertoires in COVID-19. Using immunoSEQ multiplex PCR, the repertoire was profiled, and TCRdb retains in-frame clones only, with some absent. In the table there are 90,000 to 110,000 clones, 84% of which are singletons. Sequencing was done on a sample of peripheral blood. These receptors were collected from a woman of 80 years or more with active or convalescent COVID-19. Each CDR3 is given with its conserved first and last residue. The D gene is left open where the match is weak. Clone size is stated in some rows and not others, as once, few, many or a class when expanded.

V gene	D gene	clone size	J gene	CDR3 protein	CDR3 DNA
TRBV19	NA	NA	TRBJ1-2	CASRDHRVGPYGYTF	TGTGCCAGCAGAGACCACAGGGTGGGACCCTATGGCTACACCTTC
TRBV20-1	TRBD1	NA	TRBJ2-7	CSAPGQGFF	TGCAGTGCCCCGGGACAGGGATTCTTC
TRBV13	TRBD1	NA	TRBJ2-1	CASSLWGQGDFNEQFF	TGTGCCAGCAGCTTATGGGGACAGGGGGATTTCAATGAGCAGTTCTTC
TRBV2	NA	NA	TRBJ2-7	CASSDLLGTFSSYEQYF	TGTGCCAGCAGTGATCTTCTCGGGACATTTAGCTCCTACGAGCAGTACTTC
TRBV7-8	TRBD1	NA	TRBJ2-1	CASSFGQGALNEQFF	TGTGCCAGCAGCTTCGGACAGGGGGCCCTCAATGAGCAGTTCTTC
TRBV28	TRBD1	NA	TRBJ2-7	CATFQTGTLYEQYF	TGTGCCACCTTCCAGACAGGGACCCTCTACGAGCAGTACTTC
TRBV5-4	NA	NA	TRBJ1-6	CASSGGVVVSYNSPLHF	TGTGCCAGCAGCGGGGGGGTGGTGGTTTCTTATAATTCACCCCTCCACTTT
TRBV30	TRBD1	NA	TRBJ1-2	CASSPGQGVGYTF	TGTGCCTCCAGTCCGGGACAGGGGGTTGGCTACACCTTC
TRBV7-9	TRBD2	NA	TRBJ2-7	CASSFGLAVRGPHEQYF	TGTGCCAGCAGCTTCGGTCTAGCGGTAAGAGGACCCCACGAGCAGTACTTC
TRBV2	NA	NA	TRBJ2-2	CASSPQNTGELFF	TGTGCCAGCAGTCCCCAGAACACCGGGGAGCTGTTTTTT
TRBV28	TRBD2	NA	TRBJ2-2	CASAGGANTGELFF	TGTGCCAGCGCCGGGGGGGCTAACACCGGGGAGCTGTTTTTT
TRBV9	NA	NA	TRBJ1-3	CASSPARENTIYF	TGTGCCAGCAGCCCCGCGAGAGAAAACACCATATATTTT
TRBV28	NA	NA	TRBJ1-5	CASSLGGPNQPQHF	TGTGCCAGCAGTTTAGGGGGCCCCAATCAGCCCCAGCATTTT
TRBV19	NA	NA	TRBJ2-7	CASSSPRTDTYEQYF	TGTGCCAGTAGTAGCCCCAGGACAGATACCTACGAGCAGTACTTC
TRBV2	TRBD2	NA	TRBJ2-3	CASSVKRGGTDTQYF	TGTGCCAGCAGTGTTAAGCGGGGGGGCACAGATACGCAGTATTTT
TRBV9	TRBD2	NA	TRBJ2-2	CASSLRTSGPTGELFF	TGTGCCAGCAGCCTACGGACTAGCGGGCCCACCGGGGAGCTGTTTTTT
TRBV19	TRBD1	few	TRBJ1-5	CASTRDREVNWGNQPQHF	TGTGCCAGTACAAGAGACAGGGAGGTAAATTGGGGCAATCAGCCCCAGCATTTT
TRBV6-1	TRBD1	NA	TRBJ1-2	CASSESGGGGFIGYTF	TGTGCCAGCAGTGAATCTGGAGGGGGCGGATTCATCGGCTACACCTTC
TRBV7-3	TRBD1	NA	TRBJ1-1	CASSPGTGGTEAFF	TGTGCCAGCAGCCCCGGGACAGGAGGCACTGAAGCTTTCTTT
TRBV28	NA	NA	TRBJ1-5	CASKVGGSQPQHF	TGTGCCAGCAAGGTGGGAGGGAGTCAGCCCCAGCATTTT
TRBV15	TRBD2	few	TRBJ2-7	CATSSSAGGGPSYEQYF	TGTGCCACCAGCAGCTCGGCCGGGGGGGGGCCCTCCTACGAGCAGTACTTC
TRBV3-1/TRBV3-2	NA	NA	TRBJ1-1	CASSQVPGAEAFF	TGTGCCAGCAGCCAGGTACCGGGGGCTGAAGCTTTCTTT
TRBV7-9	TRBD1	NA	TRBJ2-2	CASSPRTGGPNTGELFF	TGTGCCAGCAGCCCGCGGACAGGGGGCCCAAACACCGGGGAGCTGTTTTTT
TRBV5-4	NA	NA	TRBJ2-7	CASSMRETYEQYF	TGTGCCAGCAGCATGCGTGAAACCTACGAGCAGTACTTC
TRBV4-1	TRBD2	NA	TRBJ2-3	CASSQAGRGTDTQYF	TGCGCCAGCAGCCAAGCCGGGAGGGGAACAGATACGCAGTATTTT
TRBV10-3	TRBD1	NA	TRBJ2-4	CAISGQGGMDIQYF	TGTGCCATCAGTGGACAGGGGGGTATGGACATTCAGTACTTC
TRBV7-9	TRBD1	NA	TRBJ2-1	CASSSGQGGLSSYNEQFF	TGTGCCAGCAGCTCGGGACAGGGGGGACTAAGCTCCTACAATGAGCAGTTCTTC
TRBV29-1	TRBD2	NA	TRBJ2-3	CSVGPSGNADTQYF	TGCAGCGTTGGCCCTAGCGGGAACGCAGATACGCAGTATTTT
TRBV7-2	TRBD1	NA	TRBJ2-1	CASSLDRSSYNEQFF	TGTGCCAGCAGCTTGGACAGGTCCTCCTACAATGAGCAGTTCTTC
TRBV11-3	TRBD1	once	TRBJ2-2	CASSSGWGTENTGELFF	TGTGCCAGCAGCTCTGGTTGGGGGACAGAAAACACCGGGGAGCTGTTTTTT
TRBV7-2	NA	NA	TRBJ1-1	CASSLLGRRRAFF	TGTGCCAGCAGCCTTTTGGGGAGAAGAAGGGCTTTCTTT
TRBV27	TRBD1	NA	TRBJ2-7	CASSPGQGSSYEQYF	TGTGCCAGCAGCCCGGGACAGGGGAGCTCCTACGAGCAGTACTTC
TRBV6-5	TRBD2	NA	TRBJ2-1	CATRGGPGEQFF	TGTGCCACACGGGGAGGGCCGGGTGAGCAGTTCTTC
TRBV6-2/TRBV6-3	NA	NA	TRBJ1-1	CASSLGRGKNTEAFF	TGTGCCAGCAGCCTTGGGAGGGGGAAGAACACTGAAGCTTTCTTT
TRBV28	TRBD1	NA	TRBJ2-2	CASSTYTGGRAGELFF	TGTGCCAGCAGTACATATACAGGGGGGCGGGCCGGGGAGCTGTTTTTT
TRBV10-3	NA	NA	TRBJ2-7	CAIRNREGNEQYF	TGTGCCATCAGGAACAGGGAAGGTAACGAGCAGTACTTC
TRBV28	NA	NA	TRBJ1-4	CASSFPAQGMFF	TGTGCCAGCAGTTTTCCTGCGCAGGGGATGTTTTTT
TRBV11-2	TRBD1	NA	TRBJ2-2	CASSSNRGRRTGELFF	TGTGCCAGCAGCTCGAACAGGGGGCGACGTACCGGGGAGCTGTTTTTT
TRBV28	TRBD1	NA	TRBJ1-6	CASTTPGQGSSPLHF	TGTGCCAGCACCACCCCGGGACAGGGAAGTTCACCCCTCCACTTT
TRBV4-1	TRBD1	NA	TRBJ1-2	CASSQVTGLGYGYTF	TGCGCCAGCAGCCAAGTGACAGGGCTCGGCTATGGCTACACCTTC
TRBV5-1	TRBD2	NA	TRBJ2-5	CASSLAAGFQETQYF	TGCGCCAGCAGCTTGGCAGCGGGGTTCCAAGAGACCCAGTACTTC
TRBV7-3	NA	once	TRBJ2-1	CASSLDSEQFF	TGTGCCAGCAGCTTAGACAGCGAGCAGTTCTTC
TRBV6-4	NA	NA	TRBJ2-3	CASSRRAGSTDTQYF	TGTGCCAGCAGTCGGCGGGCGGGAAGCACAGATACGCAGTATTTT
TRBV5-1	NA	NA	TRBJ2-1	CASSLGAVYNEQFF	TGCGCCAGCAGCTTGGGGGCTGTTTACAATGAGCAGTTCTTC